The entry below describes one T cell receptor beta chain. The sample originates from a study of control samples from healthy donors and cancer patients. Only in-frame clones appear in the TCRdb table, and some are missing; sequencing was by immunoSEQ multiplex PCR. This table has about 160,000 clones, roughly 95% appearing once. The TCR comes from a woman aged 25 to 45 in good health. Sequencing input: blood.

The CDR3 nucleotides are TGTGCCAGCAGTTTATTTGGTAGGGCTCGGGAGACCCAGTACTTC. It is translated as CASSLFGRARETQYF. This chain links TRBV28 with TRBJ2-5; D gene ambiguous. The germline V gene has CDR1 MDHEN and CDR2 SYDVKM. With 1 base removed from V and 5 bases from J, the gap between germline ends came to 14 bases. The length of the CDR3 is 15 residues.